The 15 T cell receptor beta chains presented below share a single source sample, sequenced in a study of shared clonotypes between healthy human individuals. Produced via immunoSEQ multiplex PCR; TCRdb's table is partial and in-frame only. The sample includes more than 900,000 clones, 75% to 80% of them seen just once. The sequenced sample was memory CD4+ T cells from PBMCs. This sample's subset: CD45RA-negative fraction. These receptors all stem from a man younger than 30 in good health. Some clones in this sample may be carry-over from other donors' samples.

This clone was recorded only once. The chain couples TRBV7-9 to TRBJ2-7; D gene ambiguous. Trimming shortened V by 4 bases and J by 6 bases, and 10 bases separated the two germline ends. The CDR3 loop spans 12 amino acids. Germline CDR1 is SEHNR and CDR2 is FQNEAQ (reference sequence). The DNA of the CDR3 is TGTGCCAGCAGCTCCGTTTTCGGCGAGCAGTACTTC. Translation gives CASSSVFGEQYF.

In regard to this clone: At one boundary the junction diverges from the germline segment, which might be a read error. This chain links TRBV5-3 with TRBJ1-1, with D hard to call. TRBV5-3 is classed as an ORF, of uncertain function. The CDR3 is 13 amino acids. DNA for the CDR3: TGTGCCAGCAGCTGGGGATTAAACACTGAAGCTTTCTTT. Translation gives CASSWGLNTEAFF.

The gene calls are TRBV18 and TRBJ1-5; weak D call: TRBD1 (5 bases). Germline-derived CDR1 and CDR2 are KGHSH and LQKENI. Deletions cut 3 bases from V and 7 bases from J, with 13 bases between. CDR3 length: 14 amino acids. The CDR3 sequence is CASSPGESGQPQHF. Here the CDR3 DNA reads TGTGCCAGCTCACCGGGGGAAAGTGGGCAGCCCCAGCATTTT.

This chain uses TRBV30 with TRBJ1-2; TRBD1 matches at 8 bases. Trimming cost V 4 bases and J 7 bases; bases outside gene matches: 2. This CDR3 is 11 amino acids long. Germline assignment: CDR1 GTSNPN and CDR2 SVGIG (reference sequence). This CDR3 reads CAWNTGGGYTF. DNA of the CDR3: TGTGCCTGGAATACAGGGGGTGGCTACACCTTC.

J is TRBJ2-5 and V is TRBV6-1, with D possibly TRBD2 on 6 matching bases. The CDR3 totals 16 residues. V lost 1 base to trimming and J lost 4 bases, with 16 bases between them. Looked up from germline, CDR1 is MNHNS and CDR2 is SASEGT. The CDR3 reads CASSEGRLDLLETQYF. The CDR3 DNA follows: TGTGCCAGCAGTGAAGGGCGACTAGACCTGCTAGAGACCCAGTACTTC.

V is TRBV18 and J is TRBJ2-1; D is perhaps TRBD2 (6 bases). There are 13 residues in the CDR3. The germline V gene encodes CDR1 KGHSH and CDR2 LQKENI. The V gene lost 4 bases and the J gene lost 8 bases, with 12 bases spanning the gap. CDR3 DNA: TGTGCCAGCTCACGCGGGACTCTGGATGAGCAGTTCTTC. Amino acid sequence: CASSRGTLDEQFF.

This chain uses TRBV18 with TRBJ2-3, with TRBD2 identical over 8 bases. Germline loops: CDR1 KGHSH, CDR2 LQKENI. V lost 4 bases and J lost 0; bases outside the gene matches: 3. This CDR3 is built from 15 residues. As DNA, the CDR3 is TGTGCCAGCTCACAGCGGGAGAGGAGCACAGATACGCAGTATTTT. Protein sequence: CASSQRERSTDTQYF.

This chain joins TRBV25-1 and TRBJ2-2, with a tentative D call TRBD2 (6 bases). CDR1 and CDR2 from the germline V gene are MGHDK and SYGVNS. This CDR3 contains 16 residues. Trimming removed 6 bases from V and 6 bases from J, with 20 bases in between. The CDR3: CASRPVGLFGAGELFF. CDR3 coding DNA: TGTGCCAGCAGGCCGGTTGGACTATTCGGGGCCGGGGAGCTGTTTTTT.

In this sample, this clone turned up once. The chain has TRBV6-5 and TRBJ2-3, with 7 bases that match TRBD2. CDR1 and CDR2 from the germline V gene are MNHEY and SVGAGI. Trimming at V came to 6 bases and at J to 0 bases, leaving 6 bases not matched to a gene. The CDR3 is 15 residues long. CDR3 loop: CASSLSGISTDTQYF. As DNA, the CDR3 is TGTGCCAGCAGCCTCAGCGGGATCAGCACAGATACGCAGTATTTT.

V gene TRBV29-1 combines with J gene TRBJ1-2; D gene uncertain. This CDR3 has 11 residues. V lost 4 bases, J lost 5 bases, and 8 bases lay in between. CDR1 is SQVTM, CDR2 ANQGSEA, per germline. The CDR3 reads CSVVSAYGYTF. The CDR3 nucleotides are TGCAGCGTTGTATCTGCATATGGCTACACCTTC.

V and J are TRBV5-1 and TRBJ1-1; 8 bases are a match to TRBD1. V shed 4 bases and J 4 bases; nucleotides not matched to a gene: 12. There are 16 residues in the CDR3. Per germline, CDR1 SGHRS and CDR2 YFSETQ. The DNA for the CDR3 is TGCGCCAGCAGCCTTAATATGATTGGACAGGGCACTGAAGCTTTCTTT. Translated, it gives CASSLNMIGQGTEAFF.

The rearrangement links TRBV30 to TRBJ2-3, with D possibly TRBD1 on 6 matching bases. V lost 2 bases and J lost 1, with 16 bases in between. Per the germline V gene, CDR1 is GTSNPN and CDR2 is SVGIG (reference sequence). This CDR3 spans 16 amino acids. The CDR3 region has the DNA TGTGCCTGGAGTCCGGGACACCCGGGACGCACAGATACGCAGTATTTT. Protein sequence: CAWSPGHPGRTDTQYF.

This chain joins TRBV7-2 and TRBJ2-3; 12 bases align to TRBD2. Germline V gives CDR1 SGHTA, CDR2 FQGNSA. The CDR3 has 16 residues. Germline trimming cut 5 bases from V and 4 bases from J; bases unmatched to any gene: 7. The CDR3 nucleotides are TGTGCCAGCAGCCGGTCGACTAGCGGGAGTGCAGATACGCAGTATTTT. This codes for CASSRSTSGSADTQYF.

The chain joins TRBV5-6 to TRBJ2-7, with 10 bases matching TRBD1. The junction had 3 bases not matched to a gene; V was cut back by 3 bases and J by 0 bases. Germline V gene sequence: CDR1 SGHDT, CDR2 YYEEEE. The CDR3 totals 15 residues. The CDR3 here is CASSSGTGVSYEQYF. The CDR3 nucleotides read TGTGCCAGCAGCTCCGGGACAGGGGTCTCCTACGAGCAGTACTTC.

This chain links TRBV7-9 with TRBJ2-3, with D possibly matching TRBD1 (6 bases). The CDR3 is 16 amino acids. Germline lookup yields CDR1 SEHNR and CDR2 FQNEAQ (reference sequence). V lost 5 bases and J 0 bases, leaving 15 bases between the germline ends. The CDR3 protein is CASSPNRALSTDTQYF. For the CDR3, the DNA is TGTGCCAGCAGCCCGAACAGGGCTCTTAGCACAGATACGCAGTATTTT.